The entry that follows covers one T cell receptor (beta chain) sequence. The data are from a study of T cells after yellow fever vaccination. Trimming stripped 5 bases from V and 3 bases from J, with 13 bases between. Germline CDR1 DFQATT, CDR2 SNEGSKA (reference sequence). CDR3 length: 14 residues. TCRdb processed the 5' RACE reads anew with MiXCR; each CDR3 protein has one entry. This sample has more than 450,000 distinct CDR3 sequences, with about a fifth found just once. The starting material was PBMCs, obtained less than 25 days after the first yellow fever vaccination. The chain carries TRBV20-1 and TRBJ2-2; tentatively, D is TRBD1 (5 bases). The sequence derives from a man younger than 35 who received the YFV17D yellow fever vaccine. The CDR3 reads CSARQHTYTGELFF. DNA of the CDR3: TGCAGTGCTCGACAGCACACTTACACCGGGGAGCTGTTTTTT.